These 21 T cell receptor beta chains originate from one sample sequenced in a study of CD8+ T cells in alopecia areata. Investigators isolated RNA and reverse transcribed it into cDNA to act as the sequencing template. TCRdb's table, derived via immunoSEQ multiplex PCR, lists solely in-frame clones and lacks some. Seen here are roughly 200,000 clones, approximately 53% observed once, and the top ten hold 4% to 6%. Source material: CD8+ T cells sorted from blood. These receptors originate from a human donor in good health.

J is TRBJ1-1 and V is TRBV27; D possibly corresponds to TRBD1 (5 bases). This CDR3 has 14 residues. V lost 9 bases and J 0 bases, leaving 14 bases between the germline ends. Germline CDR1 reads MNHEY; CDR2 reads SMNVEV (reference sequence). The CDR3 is CASASGQVNTEAFF. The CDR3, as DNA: TGTGCCAGTGCCTCAGGGCAAGTGAACACTGAAGCTTTCTTT.

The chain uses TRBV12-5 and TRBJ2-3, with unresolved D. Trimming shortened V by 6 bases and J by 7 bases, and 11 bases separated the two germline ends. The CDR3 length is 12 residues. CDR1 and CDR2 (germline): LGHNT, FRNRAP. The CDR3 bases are TGTGCTAGTGGCTTTGGTAACAATACGCAGTATTTT. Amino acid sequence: CASGFGNNTQYF.

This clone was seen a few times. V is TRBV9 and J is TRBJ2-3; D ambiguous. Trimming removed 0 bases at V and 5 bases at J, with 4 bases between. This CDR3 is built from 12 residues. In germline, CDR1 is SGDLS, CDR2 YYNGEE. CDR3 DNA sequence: TGTGCCAGCAGCGTAGTGGAAGATACGCAGTATTTT. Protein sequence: CASSVVEDTQYF.

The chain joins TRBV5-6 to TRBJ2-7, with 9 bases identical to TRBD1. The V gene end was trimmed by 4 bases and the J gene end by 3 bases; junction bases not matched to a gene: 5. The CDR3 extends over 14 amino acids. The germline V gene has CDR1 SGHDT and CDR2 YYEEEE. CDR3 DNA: TGTGCCAGCAGCCCGGGACAGGGATTCTACGAGCAGTACTTC. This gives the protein CASSPGQGFYEQYF.

The CDR3 loop reads CASSPWSYGYTF. The CDR3 DNA sequence: TGTGCCAGCAGCCCTTGGAGCTATGGCTACACCTTC. The rearrangement uses TRBV14 and TRBJ1-2, with D uncertain. V dropped 4 bases and J dropped 4 bases, with 7 bases sitting between them. CDR1 is SGHDN, CDR2 FVKESK, per germline. The CDR3 length is 12 residues. Drawing the rest from reference TRBV14 and TRBJ1-2, the complete variable domain is EAGVTQFPSHSVIEKGQTVTLRCDPISGHDNLYWYRRVMGKEIKFLLHFVKESKQDESGMPNNRFLAERTGGTYSTLKVQPAELEDSGVYFCASSPWSYGYTFGSGTRLTVV.

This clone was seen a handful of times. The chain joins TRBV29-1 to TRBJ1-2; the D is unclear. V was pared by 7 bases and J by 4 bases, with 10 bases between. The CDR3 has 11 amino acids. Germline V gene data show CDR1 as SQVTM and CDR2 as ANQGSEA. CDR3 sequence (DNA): TGCAGCGCAAACACCCTCTATGGCTACACCTTC. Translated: CSANTLYGYTF.

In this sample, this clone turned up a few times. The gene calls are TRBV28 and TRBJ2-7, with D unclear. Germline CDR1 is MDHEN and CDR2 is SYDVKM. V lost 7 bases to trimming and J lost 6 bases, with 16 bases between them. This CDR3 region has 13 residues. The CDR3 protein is CASKGNLFLEQYF. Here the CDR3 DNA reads TGTGCCAGCAAGGGCAATTTATTTCTCGAGCAGTACTTC.

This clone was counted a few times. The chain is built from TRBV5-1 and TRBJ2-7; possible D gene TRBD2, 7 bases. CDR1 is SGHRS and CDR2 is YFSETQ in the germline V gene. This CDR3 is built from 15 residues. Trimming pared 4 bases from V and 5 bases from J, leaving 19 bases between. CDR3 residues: CASSPGGLQGDEQYF. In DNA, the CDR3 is TGCGCCAGCAGCCCGGGGGGCCTCCAGGGCGACGAGCAGTACTTC.

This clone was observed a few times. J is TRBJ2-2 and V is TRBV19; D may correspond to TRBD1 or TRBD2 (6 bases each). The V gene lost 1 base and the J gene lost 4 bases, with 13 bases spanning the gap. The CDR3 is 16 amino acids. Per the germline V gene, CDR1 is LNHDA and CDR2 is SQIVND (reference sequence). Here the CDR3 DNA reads TGTGCCAGTAGTATAGCGGGGGCGCCGGGCACCGGGGAGCTGTTTTTT. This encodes CASSIAGAPGTGELFF. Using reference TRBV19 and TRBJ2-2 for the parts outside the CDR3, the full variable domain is DGGITQSPKYLFRKEGQNVTLSCEQNLNHDAMYWYRQDPGQGLRLIYYSQIVNDFQKGDIAEGYSVSREKKESFPLTVTSAQKNPTAFYLCASSIAGAPGTGELFFGEGSRLTVL.

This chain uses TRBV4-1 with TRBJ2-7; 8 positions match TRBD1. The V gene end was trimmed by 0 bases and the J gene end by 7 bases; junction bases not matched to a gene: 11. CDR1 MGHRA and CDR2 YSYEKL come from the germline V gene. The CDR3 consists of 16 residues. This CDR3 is CASSQDGGQGSEEQYF. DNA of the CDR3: TGCGCCAGCAGCCAAGATGGAGGACAGGGCTCCGAGGAGCAGTACTTC.

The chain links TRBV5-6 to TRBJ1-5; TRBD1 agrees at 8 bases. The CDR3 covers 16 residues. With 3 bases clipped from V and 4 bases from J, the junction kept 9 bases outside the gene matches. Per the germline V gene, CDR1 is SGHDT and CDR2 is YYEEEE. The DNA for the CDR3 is TGTGCCAGCAGCTCCCGACAGGGGCCTGCGAATCAGCCCCAGCATTTT. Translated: CASSSRQGPANQPQHF.

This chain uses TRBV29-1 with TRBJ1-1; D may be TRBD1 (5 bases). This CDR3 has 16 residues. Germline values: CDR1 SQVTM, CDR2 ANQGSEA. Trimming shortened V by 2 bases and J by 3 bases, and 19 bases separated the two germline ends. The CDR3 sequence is CSVEPAGGFMDTEAFF. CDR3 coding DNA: TGCAGCGTTGAACCCGCCGGGGGGTTTATGGACACTGAAGCTTTCTTT.

The CDR3 DNA is TGCGCCAGCAGCCAAGAGGGGGGGAGGAATGAGCAGTTCTTC. It is translated as CASSQEGGRNEQFF. The chain uses TRBV4-1 and TRBJ2-1, with 7 positions matching TRBD2. Germline V gene data show CDR1 as MGHRA and CDR2 as YSYEKL. The V segment lost 0 bases and the J segment 7 bases; nucleotides outside the gene matches: 3. This CDR3 spans 14 amino acids.

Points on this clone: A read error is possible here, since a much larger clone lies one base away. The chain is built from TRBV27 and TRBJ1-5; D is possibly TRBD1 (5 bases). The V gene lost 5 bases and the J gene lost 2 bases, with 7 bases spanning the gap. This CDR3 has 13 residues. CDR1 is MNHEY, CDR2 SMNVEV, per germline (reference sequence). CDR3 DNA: TGTGCCAGCAGTGCGGGGGGCAATCAGCCCCAGCATTTT. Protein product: CASSAGGNQPQHF.

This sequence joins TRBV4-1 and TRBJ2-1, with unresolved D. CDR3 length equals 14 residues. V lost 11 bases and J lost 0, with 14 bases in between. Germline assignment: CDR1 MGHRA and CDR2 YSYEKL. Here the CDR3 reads CASRAPSSYNEQFF. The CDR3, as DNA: TGCGCCTCACGGGCTCCGAGCTCCTACAATGAGCAGTTCTTC.

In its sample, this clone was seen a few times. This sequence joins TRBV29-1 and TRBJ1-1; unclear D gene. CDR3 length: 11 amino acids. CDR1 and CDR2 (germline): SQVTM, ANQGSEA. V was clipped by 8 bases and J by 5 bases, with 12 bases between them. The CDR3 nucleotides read TGCAGCACAGAAGGTGGAACTGAAGCTTTCTTT. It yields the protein CSTEGGTEAFF.

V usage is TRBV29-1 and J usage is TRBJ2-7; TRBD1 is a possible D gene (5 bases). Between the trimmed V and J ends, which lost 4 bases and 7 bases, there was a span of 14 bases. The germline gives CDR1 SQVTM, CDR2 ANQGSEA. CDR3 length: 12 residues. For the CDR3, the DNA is TGCAGCGTTGGGGCAGGGTCCCGAGAGCAGTACTTC. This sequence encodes CSVGAGSREQYF.

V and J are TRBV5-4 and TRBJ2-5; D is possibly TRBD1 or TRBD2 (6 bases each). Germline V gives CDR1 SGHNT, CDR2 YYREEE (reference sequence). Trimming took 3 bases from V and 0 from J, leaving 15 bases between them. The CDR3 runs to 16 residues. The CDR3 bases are TGTGCCAGCAGCTCTGGAGGGGGGCGGTACCAAGAGACCCAGTACTTC. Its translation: CASSSGGGRYQETQYF.

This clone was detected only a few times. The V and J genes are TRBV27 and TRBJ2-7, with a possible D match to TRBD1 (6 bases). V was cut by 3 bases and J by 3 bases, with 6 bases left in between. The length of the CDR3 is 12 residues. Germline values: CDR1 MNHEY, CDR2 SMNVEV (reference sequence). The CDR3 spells CASSFRGYEQYF. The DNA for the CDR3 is TGTGCCAGCAGTTTCAGGGGCTACGAGCAGTACTTC.

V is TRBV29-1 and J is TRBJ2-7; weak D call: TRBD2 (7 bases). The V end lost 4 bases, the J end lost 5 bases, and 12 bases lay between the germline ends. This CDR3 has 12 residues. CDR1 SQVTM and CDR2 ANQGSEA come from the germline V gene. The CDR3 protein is CSVAGGQNEQYF. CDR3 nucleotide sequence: TGCAGCGTTGCCGGGGGGCAAAACGAGCAGTACTTC.

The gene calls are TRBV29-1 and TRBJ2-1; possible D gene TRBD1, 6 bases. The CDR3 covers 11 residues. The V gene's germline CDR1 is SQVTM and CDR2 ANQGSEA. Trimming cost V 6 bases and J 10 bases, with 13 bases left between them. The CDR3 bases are TGCAGCGTGGGTGATGGGGGCGAGCAGTTCTTC. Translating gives CSVGDGGEQFF.